This entry lists 7 T cell receptor beta chains sequenced from one sample in a study of control samples from healthy donors and cancer patients. TCRdb's copy holds only in-frame clones and misses some; the assay was immunoSEQ multiplex PCR. The sample has some 82,000 clones; more than 65% are singletons. Sequencing was done on a sample of PBMCs. Receptors were obtained from a man in his fifties or sixties with head and neck cancer.

This sequence joins TRBV19 and TRBJ2-5, with D possibly being TRBD1 (6 bases). This CDR3 has 13 amino acids. The germline V gene has CDR1 LNHDA and CDR2 SQIVND (reference sequence). Trimming pared 6 bases from V and 0 bases from J, leaving 8 bases between. The CDR3 DNA reads TGTGCCAGTAGAGGACAGTACCAAGAGACCCAGTACTTC. Translation: CASRGQYQETQYF.

The chain joins TRBV5-5 to TRBJ2-5; D gene uncertain. V lost 4 bases and J lost 7, with 20 bases in between. This CDR3 spans 15 amino acids. Germline values: CDR1 SGHKS, CDR2 YYEKEE (reference sequence). CDR3 bases: TGTGCCAGCAGCGAGCGCCCGACCGGGCGCGGGACCCAGTACTTC. It is translated as CASSERPTGRGTQYF. Full variable domain (outside the CDR3, taken from reference TRBV5-5 and TRBJ2-5): DAGVTQSPTHLIKTRGQQVTLRCSPISGHKSVSWYQQVLGQGPQFIFQYYEKEERGRGNFPDRFSARQFPNYSSELNVNALLLGDSALYLCASSERPTGRGTQYFGPGTRLLVL.

The rearrangement links TRBV5-1 to TRBJ2-1; 7 nucleotides line up with TRBD2. The CDR3 length is 12 residues. V lost 3 bases, J lost 8 bases, and 2 bases stayed unmatched. The germline V gene has CDR1 SGHRS and CDR2 YFSETQ. DNA of the CDR3: TGCGCCAGCAGCTGGGGAGGGCATGAGCAGTTCTTC. Protein sequence: CASSWGGHEQFF.

This chain joins TRBV5-4 and TRBJ2-3; TRBD2 might be the D (6 bases). Germline CDR1 reads SGHNT; CDR2 reads YYREEE (reference sequence). Trimming pared 1 base from V and 5 bases from J, leaving 14 bases between. The CDR3 is 15 residues long. The CDR3 DNA follows: TGTGCCAGCAGCTTGTGGGGGGACTTCCGAGATACGCAGTATTTT. Its translation is CASSLWGDFRDTQYF.

This clone was counted only a few times. The genes are TRBV29-1 and TRBJ1-1, with D unclear. Trimming removed 5 bases at V and 0 bases at J, with 1 base between. CDR1 SQVTM and CDR2 ANQGSEA come from the germline V gene. The CDR3 runs to 10 residues. This chain's CDR3 is CSVMNTEAFF. CDR3 bases: TGCAGCGTTATGAACACTGAAGCTTTCTTT.

This clone was detected only once. The rearrangement links TRBV14 to TRBJ2-5; TRBD1 agrees at 7 bases. Unmatched junction bases numbered 10, after V lost 1 base and J lost 2 bases. Per the germline V gene, CDR1 is SGHDN and CDR2 is FVKESK. This CDR3 has 17 residues. The chain's CDR3 is CASSQARQGLGQETQYF. The CDR3, as DNA: TGTGCCAGCAGCCAAGCCAGACAGGGTTTAGGACAAGAGACCCAGTACTTC. Combining the CDR3 with reference TRBV14 and TRBJ2-5 gives the whole variable domain EAGVTQFPSHSVIEKGQTVTLRCDPISGHDNLYWYRRVMGKEIKFLLHFVKESKQDESGMPNNRFLAERTGGTYSTLKVQPAELEDSGVYFCASSQARQGLGQETQYFGPGTRLLVL.

The rearrangement links TRBV28 to TRBJ2-5; D unclear. The CDR3 covers 13 residues. Per the germline V gene, CDR1 is MDHEN and CDR2 is SYDVKM. Trimming took 1 base from V and 5 from J, leaving 8 bases between them. CDR3 region: CASSLSGRETQYF. CDR3 nucleotides: TGTGCCAGCAGTTTATCTGGAAGGGAGACCCAGTACTTC. Filled out from reference TRBV28 and TRBJ2-5, the complete variable domain reads DVKVTQSSRYLVKRTGEKVFLECVQDMDHENMFWYRQDPGLGLRLIYFSYDVKMKEKGDIPEGYSVSREKKERFSLILESASTNQTSMYLCASSLSGRETQYFGPGTRLLVL.